This entry is about one TCR beta chain. The target antigen is unknown. This sample stems from a study of response to subunit inactivated influenza vaccine. The CDR3 covers 14 residues. With 3 bases removed from V and 1 base from J, the gap between germline ends came to 7 bases. Findings and caveats of the study: The authors proposed limited new T cell recruitment per seasonal influenza vaccination.

TCRdb reprocessed the RT-PCR reads with MiXCR, giving one entry per CDR3 protein. The table shows about 800,000 distinct CDR3 sequences, with 20% to 25% occurring only once. The TCR was taken from a man aged 45-65 years who received an inactivated influenza vaccine. This chain connects TRBV12-3 or TRBV12-4 to TRBJ1-5; D is unclear. Sample: PBMCs from blood, taken 5 days after vaccination. CDR3 nucleotide sequence: TGTGCCAGCAGTTTTCGGCAGAGCAATCAGCCCCAGCATTTT. This encodes CASSFRQSNQPQHF.